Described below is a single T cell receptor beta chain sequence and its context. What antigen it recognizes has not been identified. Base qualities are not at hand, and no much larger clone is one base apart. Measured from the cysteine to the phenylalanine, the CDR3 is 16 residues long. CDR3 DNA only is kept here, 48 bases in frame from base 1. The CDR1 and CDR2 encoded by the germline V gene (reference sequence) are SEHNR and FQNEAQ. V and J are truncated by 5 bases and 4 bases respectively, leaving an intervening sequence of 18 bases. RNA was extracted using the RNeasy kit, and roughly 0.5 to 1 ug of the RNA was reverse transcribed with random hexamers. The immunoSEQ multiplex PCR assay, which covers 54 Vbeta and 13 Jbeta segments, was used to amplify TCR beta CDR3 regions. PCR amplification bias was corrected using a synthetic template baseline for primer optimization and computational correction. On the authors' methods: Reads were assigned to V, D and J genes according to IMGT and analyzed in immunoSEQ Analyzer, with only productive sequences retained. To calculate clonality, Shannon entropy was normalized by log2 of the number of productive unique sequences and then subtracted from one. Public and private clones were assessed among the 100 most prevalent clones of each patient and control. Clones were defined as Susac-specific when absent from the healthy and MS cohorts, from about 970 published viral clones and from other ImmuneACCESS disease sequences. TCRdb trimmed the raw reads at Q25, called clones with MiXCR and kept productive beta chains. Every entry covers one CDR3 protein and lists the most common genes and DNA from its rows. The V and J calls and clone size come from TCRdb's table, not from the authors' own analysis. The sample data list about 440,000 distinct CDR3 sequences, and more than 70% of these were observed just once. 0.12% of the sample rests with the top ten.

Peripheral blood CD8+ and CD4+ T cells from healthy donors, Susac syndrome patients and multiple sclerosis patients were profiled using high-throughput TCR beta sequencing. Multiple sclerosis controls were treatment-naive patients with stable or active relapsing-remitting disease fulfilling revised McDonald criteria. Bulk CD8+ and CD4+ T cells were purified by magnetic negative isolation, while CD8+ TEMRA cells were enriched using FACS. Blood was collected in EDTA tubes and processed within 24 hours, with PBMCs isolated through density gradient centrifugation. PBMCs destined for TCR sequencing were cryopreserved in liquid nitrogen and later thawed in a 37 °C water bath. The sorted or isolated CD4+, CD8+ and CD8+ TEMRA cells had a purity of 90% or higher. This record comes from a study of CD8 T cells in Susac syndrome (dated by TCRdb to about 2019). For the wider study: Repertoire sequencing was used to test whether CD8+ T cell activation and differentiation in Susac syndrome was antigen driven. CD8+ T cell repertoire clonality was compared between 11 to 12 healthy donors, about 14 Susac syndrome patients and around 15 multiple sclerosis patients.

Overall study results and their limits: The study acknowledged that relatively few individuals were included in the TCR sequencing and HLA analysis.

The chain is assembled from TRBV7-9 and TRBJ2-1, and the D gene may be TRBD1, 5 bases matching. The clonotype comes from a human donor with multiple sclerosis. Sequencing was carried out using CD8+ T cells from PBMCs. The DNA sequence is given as TGTGCCAGCAGCCCCCGGATTGGGGCAGCGTACAATGAGCAGTTCTTC. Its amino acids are CASSPRIGAAYNEQFF.